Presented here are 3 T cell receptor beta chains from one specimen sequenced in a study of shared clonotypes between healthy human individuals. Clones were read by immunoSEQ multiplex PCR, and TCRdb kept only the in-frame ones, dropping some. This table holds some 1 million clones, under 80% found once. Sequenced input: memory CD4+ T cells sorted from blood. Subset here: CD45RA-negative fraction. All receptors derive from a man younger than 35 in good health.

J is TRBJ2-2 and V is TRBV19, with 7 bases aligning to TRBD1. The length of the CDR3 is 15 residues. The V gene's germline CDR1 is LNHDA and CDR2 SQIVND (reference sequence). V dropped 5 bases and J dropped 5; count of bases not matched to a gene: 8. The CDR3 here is CASSLTGVKTGELFF. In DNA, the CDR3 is TGTGCCAGTAGTCTTACAGGGGTAAAGACCGGGGAGCTGTTTTTT.

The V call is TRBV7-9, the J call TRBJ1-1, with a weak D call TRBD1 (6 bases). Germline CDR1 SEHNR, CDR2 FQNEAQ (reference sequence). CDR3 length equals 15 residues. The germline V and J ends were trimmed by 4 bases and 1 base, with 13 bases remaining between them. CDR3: CASSSRAQGNTEAFF. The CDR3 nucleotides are TGTGCCAGCAGCTCGCGGGCACAGGGGAACACTGAAGCTTTCTTT. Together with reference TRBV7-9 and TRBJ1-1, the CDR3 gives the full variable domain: DTGVSQNPRHKITKRGQNVTFRCDPISEHNRLYWYRQTLGQGPEFLTYFQNEAQLEKSRLLSDRFSAERPKGSFSTLEIQRTEQGDSAMYLCASSSRAQGNTEAFFGQGTRLTVV.

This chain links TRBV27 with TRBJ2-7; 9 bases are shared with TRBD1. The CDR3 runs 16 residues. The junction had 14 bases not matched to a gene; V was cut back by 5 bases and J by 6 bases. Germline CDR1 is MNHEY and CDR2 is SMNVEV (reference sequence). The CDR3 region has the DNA TGTGCCAGCAGTAGCGCCGGGACAGGGAAAATGTCCGAGCAGTACTTC. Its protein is CASSSAGTGKMSEQYF.